This T cell receptor beta chain is drawn from a study of post-analysis software for immune sequencing data. Findings of the study overall: Among a few TRBV segments more frequent in patients than controls were TRBV5-6, TRBV5-1 and TRBV20-1.

There are a few counts of this clonotype. What it binds is not known. cDNA libraries for TCR beta contained unique molecular identifiers. TCRdb reprocessed the PCR reads via MiXCR and lists one record per CDR3 protein. Here the sample spans 350,000 to 450,000 distinct CDR3 sequences, roughly 40% being singletons. Germline V gives CDR1 SGHRS, CDR2 YFSETQ. Between the trimmed V and J ends, which lost 5 bases and 5 bases, there was a span of 17 bases. The CDR3 spans 15 residues. V usage is TRBV5-1 and J usage is TRBJ2-1; TRBD2 might be the D (5 bases). Sequenced sample: blood. This clonotype was obtained from a girl aged 2-10 years with multiple sclerosis. The CDR3: CASRTTPGSNNEQFF. CDR3 DNA sequence: TGCGCCAGCAGAACTACCCCGGGATCTAACAATGAGCAGTTCTTC.